The 29 T cell receptor beta chains below were found in one sample sequenced in a study of response to subunit inactivated influenza vaccine. TCRdb itself ran the RT-PCR reads through MiXCR, one entry per CDR3 protein. The sample shows about 780,000 distinct CDR3 sequences, approximately 17% of them seen only once. Here the sequenced sample was PBMCs from blood, taken around 5 days after vaccination. The receptors stem from a man in his fifties or sixties who received an inactivated influenza vaccine.

This clonotype came up a few times. V usage is TRBV3-1 and J usage is TRBJ2-2, with TRBD2 matching over 16 bases. The CDR3 has 18 residues. CDR1 and CDR2 (germline): LGHDT, YNNKEL (reference sequence). Trimming took 4 bases from V and 3 from J; bases not matched to a gene: 5. CDR3 coding DNA: TGTGCCAGCAGCCCTGGGACTAGCGGGAGGGCGGACACCGGGGAGCTGTTTTTT. This sequence encodes CASSPGTSGRADTGELFF.

The chain combines TRBV4-3 with TRBJ1-4; no firm D call. Trimming removed 1 base at V and 0 bases at J, with 12 bases between. The germline V gene encodes CDR1 LGHNA and CDR2 YSLEER. CDR3 length: 17 amino acids. The CDR3 loop reads CASSQGAGSTTNEKLFF. The CDR3 nucleotides are TGCGCCAGCAGCCAAGGGGCGGGCAGCACAACTAATGAAAAACTGTTTTTT.

This clonotype came up many times. The chain is built from TRBV20-1 and TRBJ2-1; 14 bases are shared with TRBD2. CDR3 length equals 17 residues. From germline, CDR1 is DFQATT and CDR2 SNEGSKA (reference sequence). Germline trimming cut 0 bases from V and 7 bases from J; bases unmatched to any gene: 8. The CDR3 spells CSARDPRTSGGRNEQFF. Here the CDR3 DNA reads TGCAGTGCTAGAGACCCGAGGACTAGCGGGGGGAGGAATGAGCAGTTCTTC.

In regard to this clonotype: This may come from a read error, since a much larger clone is one base off. This chain links TRBV20-1 with TRBJ2-1; D is perhaps TRBD1 (6 bases). Germline loops: CDR1 DFQATT, CDR2 SNEGSKA (reference sequence). This CDR3 region has 14 residues. V was pared by 6 bases and J by 3 bases, with 15 bases between. The DNA of the CDR3 is TGCAGTGCGCTGGAACGACAGGTCTACAATGAGCAGTTCTTC. This gives the protein CSALERQVYNEQFF.

This clonotype was observed a handful of times. The junction and the germline gene differ at one end; a read error may be behind it. The chain's CDR3 is CASSPRAGAEIF. CDR3 DNA sequence: TGTGCCAGCAGCCCCCGCGCGGGGGCGGAGATCTTC. The gene calls are TRBV5-6 and TRBJ2-1; TRBD2 might be the D (7 bases). Germline V gene sequence: CDR1 SGHDT, CDR2 YYEEEE. CDR3 length: 12 amino acids.

The chain couples TRBV7-6 to TRBJ2-3, with a weak D call TRBD2 (5 bases). This CDR3 comprises 16 residues. V dropped 5 bases and J dropped 0 bases, with 15 bases sitting between them. Germline CDR1 reads SGHVS; CDR2 reads FNYEAQ. The CDR3: CASSPWTGLSTDTQYF. The CDR3 DNA reads TGTGCCAGCAGCCCTTGGACTGGCTTGAGCACAGATACGCAGTATTTT.

This clonotype was detected many times. The V call is TRBV27, the J call TRBJ1-1; D unclear. Trimming shortened V by 4 bases and J by 1 base, and 10 bases separated the two germline ends. This CDR3 is built from 14 residues. CDR1 and CDR2 from the germline V gene are MNHEY and SMNVEV (reference sequence). The CDR3 spells CASSSRPGNTEAFF. CDR3 nucleotide sequence: TGTGCCAGCAGTTCCCGCCCGGGGAACACTGAAGCTTTCTTT.

The chain joins TRBV7-2 to TRBJ2-5, with 9 positions matching TRBD2. The CDR3 consists of 16 residues. V shed 3 bases and J 9 bases; nucleotides not matched to a gene: 14. The germline V gene encodes CDR1 SGHTA and CDR2 FQGNSA. CDR3 in amino acids: CASSLTAYASGASQYF. The DNA of the CDR3 is TGTGCCAGCAGCTTGACGGCCTATGCTAGCGGGGCATCCCAGTACTTC.

This clonotype occurred a few times. The chain recombines TRBV12-3 or TRBV12-4 with TRBJ1-4; no reliable D call. Trimming left V 1 base short and J 3 bases short, with 6 bases between. CDR3 length equals 14 residues. The CDR3 spells CASSLDGPNEKLFF. CDR3 coding DNA: TGTGCCAGCAGTTTAGACGGGCCTAATGAAAAACTGTTTTTT.

In this sample, this clonotype turned up a few times. The V gene is TRBV10-3, the J gene TRBJ2-3; D call uncertain. This CDR3 contains 12 residues. CDR1 is ENHRY, CDR2 SYGVKD, per germline. V lost 5 bases, J lost 2 bases, and 5 bases lay in between. The CDR3 DNA is TGTGCCATCAGTCGACTCACAGATACGCAGTATTTT. This encodes CAISRLTDTQYF.

This clonotype appeared a few times. The chain has TRBV12-3 or TRBV12-4 and TRBJ2-2; the D gene is possibly TRBD1 (6 bases). The CDR3 extends over 16 amino acids. V was pared by 6 bases and J by 3 bases, with 17 bases between. The CDR3 DNA follows: TGTGCCAGCAGCCAGATCTCAGGGGCGGACACCGGGGAGCTGTTTTTT. This sequence encodes CASSQISGADTGELFF.

This clonotype was counted between two and nine times. The CDR3 DNA follows: TGTGCTAGTGGGGGAGAGGGCACTGAAGCTTTCTTT. Its protein is CASGGEGTEAFF. The V call is TRBV12-5, the J call TRBJ1-1, with D hard to call. The germline gives CDR1 LGHNT, CDR2 FRNRAP. V was pared by 6 bases and J by 4 bases, with 9 bases between. CDR3 length: 12 residues.

This clonotype was recorded a few times. V gene TRBV28 combines with J gene TRBJ2-7, with TRBD1 matching 9 bases. Germline CDR1 reads MDHEN; CDR2 reads SYDVKM. This CDR3 has 15 residues. V lost 1 base to trimming and J lost 3 bases; unmatched junction nucleotides: 4. The CDR3 loop reads CASSLSGTGIYEQYF. The CDR3 DNA follows: TGTGCCAGCAGTTTATCTGGGACAGGGATCTACGAGCAGTACTTC. Combining the CDR3 with reference TRBV28 and TRBJ2-7 gives the whole variable domain DVKVTQSSRYLVKRTGEKVFLECVQDMDHENMFWYRQDPGLGLRLIYFSYDVKMKEKGDIPEGYSVSREKKERFSLILESASTNQTSMYLCASSLSGTGIYEQYFGPGTRLTVT.

The J gene is TRBJ1-1, the V gene TRBV20-1; weak D call: TRBD1 (6 bases). Between the trimmed V and J ends, which lost 1 base and 7 bases, there was a span of 25 bases. Germline V gives CDR1 DFQATT, CDR2 SNEGSKA (reference sequence). This CDR3 has 17 amino acids. The CDR3 is CSARALPGQTGGVEAFF. DNA for the CDR3: TGCAGTGCTAGAGCCCTACCCGGACAGACGGGTGGGGTTGAAGCTTTCTTT.

This clonotype was observed a few times. CDR3 DNA: TGTGCCAGCAGCTTTGGGATAGCGGGAGGAAAAGATACGCAGTATTTT. Its protein product is CASSFGIAGGKDTQYF. The chain recombines TRBV7-3 with TRBJ2-3; TRBD2 aligns across 10 bases. Germline V gene lookup returns CDR1 SGHTA and CDR2 FQGTGA. The CDR3 totals 16 residues. Germline trimming cut 3 bases from V and 5 bases from J; bases unmatched to any gene: 8.

This clonotype showed up just a few times. The chain employs TRBV6-2 or TRBV6-3 and TRBJ2-7; D perhaps matches TRBD1 (6 bases). The CDR3 covers 14 residues. Germline CDR1 and CDR2: MNHEY and SVGEGT. Trimming pared 7 bases from V and 2 bases from J, leaving 15 bases between. The DNA of the CDR3 is TGTGCCAGCACCTCGGGGACAAGTCCCTACGAGCAGTACTTC. It encodes CASTSGTSPYEQYF.

J is TRBJ1-1 and V is TRBV20-1, with D possibly TRBD1 on 5 matching bases. The V end was cut by 0 bases, the J end by 2 bases, with 13 bases between. The germline CDR1 and CDR2 sequences are DFQATT and SNEGSKA (reference sequence). The CDR3 covers 15 residues. The chain's CDR3 is CSARDVRGTNTEAFF. DNA for the CDR3: TGCAGTGCTAGAGATGTTAGGGGAACTAACACTGAAGCTTTCTTT.

This chain connects TRBV5-1 to TRBJ2-6, with D unresolved. CDR3 length: 17 amino acids. Trimming pared 4 bases from V and 0 bases from J, leaving 14 bases between. CDR1 is SGHRS, CDR2 YFSETQ, per germline. In DNA form, the CDR3 reads TGCGCCAGCAGCAAGGATGGCCTCGTCTCTGGGGCCAACGTCCTGACTTTC. This codes for CASSKDGLVSGANVLTF.

The chain has TRBV4-2 and TRBJ1-1; the D is unclear. Between the trimmed V and J ends, which lost 6 bases and 4 bases, there was a span of 15 bases. CDR1 and CDR2 (germline): LGHNA, YNFKEQ. The length of the CDR3 is 14 residues. The CDR3 DNA reads as TGTGCCAGCAGGAGAGAACCCCTGGGCACTGAAGCTTTCTTT. Translation: CASRREPLGTEAFF.

This clonotype was observed a handful of times. The chain couples TRBV6-1 to TRBJ1-2, with D hard to call. The CDR3 has 14 amino acids. Germline V gene data show CDR1 as MNHNS and CDR2 as SASEGT. Trimming took off 6 bases at V and 4 bases at J, with 15 bases between the two ends. The CDR3 is CASSLAIGIYGYTF. The CDR3 DNA sequence: TGTGCCAGCAGCCTTGCAATAGGGATCTATGGCTACACCTTC.

This clonotype was recorded at least ten times. The chain joins TRBV10-2 to TRBJ2-5; no definite D call. Germline loops: CDR1 WSHSY, CDR2 SAAADI. Trimming shortened V by 6 bases and J by 0 bases, and 8 bases separated the two germline ends. The CDR3 consists of 13 residues. The CDR3 DNA is TGCGCCAGCAGCACTCGGGACCAAGAGACCCAGTACTTC. Translated: CASSTRDQETQYF.

This clonotype was recorded only once. The chain carries TRBV6-1 and TRBJ2-7; 7 nucleotides align to TRBD1. Germline V gene data show CDR1 as MNHNS and CDR2 as SASEGT. The CDR3 has 13 amino acids. Trimming at V came to 3 bases and at J to 6 bases, leaving 5 bases not matched to a gene. CDR3 coding DNA: TGTGCCAGCAGTGATCAGACAGGGCTCGAGCAGTACTTC. The encoded protein is CASSDQTGLEQYF.

The chain recombines TRBV15 with TRBJ1-3; the D is unclear. Germline CDR1 LNHNV, CDR2 YYDKDF (reference sequence). With 2 bases removed from V and 4 bases from J, the gap between germline ends came to 15 bases. The CDR3 extends over 16 amino acids. The CDR3 DNA reads TGTGCCACCAGCAGATTTGGACCTGGAGCGGGAAACACCATATATTTT. Translating it yields CATSRFGPGAGNTIYF.

The chain links TRBV5-1 to TRBJ2-7; no clear D gene. This CDR3 spans 12 amino acids. Trimming pared 2 bases from V and 7 bases from J, leaving 10 bases between. CDR1 SGHRS and CDR2 YFSETQ come from the germline V gene. Written as DNA, the CDR3 is TGCGCCAGCAGCTTCAACCCTGGGGAGCAGTACTTC. It specifies CASSFNPGEQYF.

There are many counts of this clonotype. V gene TRBV5-6 combines with J gene TRBJ1-5; D possibly corresponds to TRBD1 (5 bases). The CDR3 covers 13 residues. V was pared by 4 bases and J by 5 bases, with 10 bases between. Looked up from germline, CDR1 is SGHDT and CDR2 is YYEEEE. As DNA, the CDR3 is TGTGCCAGCAGCCCGGGGACCTATCAGCCCCAGCATTTT. Its translation: CASSPGTYQPQHF. Variable domain in full (rest from reference TRBV5-6 and TRBJ1-5): DAGVTQSPTHLIKTRGQQVTLRCSPKSGHDTVSWYQQALGQGPQFIFQYYEEEERQRGNFPDRFSGHQFPNYSSELNVNALLLGDSALYLCASSPGTYQPQHFGDGTRLSIL.

The chain's CDR3 is CATGDNSYEQYF. DNA for the CDR3: TGTGCCACCGGAGACAACTCCTACGAGCAGTACTTC. The V gene is TRBV6-1, the J gene TRBJ2-7; D is ambiguous. Germline loops: CDR1 MNHNS, CDR2 SASEGT. The CDR3 consists of 12 residues. V gave up 10 bases and J gave up 0 bases, with 10 bases separating them.

The table lists this clonotype with a few counts. This chain connects TRBV5-4 to TRBJ2-3; D perhaps matches TRBD2 (5 bases). CDR1 is SGHNT, CDR2 YYREEE, per germline (reference sequence). This CDR3 is built from 16 residues. The V and J ends lost 0 bases and 3 bases respectively, with 14 bases between them. This CDR3 is CASSLAAGSKTDTQYF. The CDR3 bases are TGTGCCAGCAGCTTGGCTGCGGGTAGCAAGACAGATACGCAGTATTTT.

This chain joins TRBV7-9 and TRBJ2-3, with 9 bases aligning to TRBD1. The V gene's germline CDR1 is SEHNR and CDR2 FQNEAQ (reference sequence). Losses at the gene ends were 4 bases for V and 3 bases for J; bases not matched to a gene: 5. The CDR3 is 15 amino acids. The CDR3: CASSYQGQGTDTQYF. The CDR3 nucleotides are TGTGCCAGCAGCTATCAGGGACAGGGAACAGATACGCAGTATTTT.

The chain recombines TRBV5-1 with TRBJ2-7, with TRBD1 matching over 7 bases. The CDR3 has 18 residues. Losses at the gene ends were 3 bases for V and 4 bases for J; bases not matched to a gene: 19. Germline CDR1 SGHRS, CDR2 YFSETQ. Here the CDR3 DNA reads TGCGCCAGCAGCTCGACACGCCCGACAGGGCGCTATGGTTACGAGCAGTACTTC. It codes for CASSSTRPTGRYGYEQYF.